This passage covers 29 T cell receptor beta chains from one sample sequenced in a study of long-term antiretroviral therapy in people with HIV. Researchers ran immunoSEQ v3.0 at survey level. Here immunoSEQ multiplex PCR was the method, and the copy in TCRdb shows in-frame clones only, minus some. The sample holds about 16,000 clones; 85% to 90% are singletons and the top ten take approximately 12%. Sample: unsorted PBMCs, taken 0.7 years before starting antiretroviral therapy. The receptors were gathered from a man in his forties or fifties with HIV.

In its sample, this clone was seen once. The chain is built from TRBV29-1 and TRBJ2-7, with TRBD1 matching over 9 bases. This CDR3 region has 14 residues. Germline values: CDR1 SQVTM, CDR2 ANQGSEA. Trimming cost V 4 bases and J 0 bases; bases outside gene matches: 4. As DNA, the CDR3 is TGCAGCGTTGCTGGGACAGGGACCTCCTACGAGCAGTACTTC. Protein sequence: CSVAGTGTSYEQYF.

The V call is TRBV10-2, the J call TRBJ2-7, with 11 bases matching TRBD2. V was pared by 8 bases and J by 4 bases, with 1 base of the junction left unmatched. Germline CDR1 WSHSY, CDR2 SAAADI. The CDR3 runs to 12 residues. In nucleotides, the CDR3 is TGCGCCAGCGGGACTAGCGGATACGAGCAGTACTTC. Its translation is CASGTSGYEQYF.

The V call is TRBV5-4, the J call TRBJ1-2; D gene ambiguous. Looked up from germline, CDR1 is SGHNT and CDR2 is YYREEE (reference sequence). The CDR3 sequence is 14 residues long. The V end lost 4 bases, the J end lost 4 bases, and 14 bases lay between the germline ends. This CDR3 is CASSRTPSAYGYTF. The CDR3 DNA reads as TGTGCCAGCAGCCGGACCCCGTCGGCCTATGGCTACACCTTC.

The V and J genes are TRBV28 and TRBJ2-2; D is possibly TRBD1 (6 bases). The CDR3 is 19 residues long. Germline CDR1 and CDR2: MDHEN and SYDVKM. V was shortened by 3 bases and J by 0 bases, with 20 bases between the two germline ends. The CDR3 loop reads CASSFTRIRDNANTGELFF. As DNA, the CDR3 is TGTGCCAGCAGTTTTACCCGGATCCGGGACAACGCGAACACCGGGGAGCTGTTTTTT.

This rearrangement joins TRBV27 to TRBJ1-2, with a weak D call TRBD1 (6 bases). Trimming removed 4 bases at V and 5 bases at J, with 17 bases between. Germline values: CDR1 MNHEY, CDR2 SMNVEV (reference sequence). The CDR3 runs 15 residues. CDR3 region: CASSSWDTVWYGYTF. CDR3 DNA sequence: TGTGCCAGCAGTTCATGGGACACCGTGTGGTATGGCTACACCTTC.

The chain uses TRBV5-5 and TRBJ2-7, with D tentatively TRBD1 or TRBD2 (5 bases each). Germline lookup yields CDR1 SGHKS and CDR2 YYEKEE (reference sequence). The CDR3 consists of 14 residues. Between the trimmed V and J ends, which lost 3 bases and 4 bases, there was a span of 14 bases. The CDR3 sequence is CASSSTGTLYEQYF. CDR3 nucleotide sequence: TGTGCCAGCAGCTCAACCGGGACCTTATACGAGCAGTACTTC.

This chain uses TRBV27 with TRBJ2-5; D assignment may be TRBD1 or TRBD2 (5 bases each). CDR3 length equals 14 residues. Trimming stripped 0 bases from V and 4 bases from J, with 9 bases between. Per the germline V gene, CDR1 is MNHEY and CDR2 is SMNVEV (reference sequence). The CDR3 region has the DNA TGTGCCAGCAGTTTATCGTCTGGGGGAGAGACCCAGTACTTC. Translating it yields CASSLSSGGETQYF.

This sequence joins TRBV9 and TRBJ1-1, with 9 positions matching TRBD1. Germline V CDR1 and CDR2: SGDLS, YYNGEE. CDR3 length equals 18 residues. V was pared by 3 bases and J by 4 bases, with 16 bases of the junction left unmatched. The CDR3 coding sequence is TGTGCCAGCAGCGAAGAAGTGGGGACAGGGATTATTCGCACTGAAGCTTTCTTT. Translation: CASSEEVGTGIIRTEAFF.

The chain has TRBV6-6 and TRBJ2-3; D ambiguous. The CDR3 is made up of 15 amino acids. Germline lookup yields CDR1 MNHNY and CDR2 SVGAGI (reference sequence). V lost 0 bases and J 3 bases, leaving 10 bases between the germline ends. The CDR3 reads CASSYSGLITDTQYF. The CDR3 DNA reads as TGTGCCAGCAGTTACTCCGGCCTAATTACAGATACGCAGTATTTT.

The chain recombines TRBV19 with TRBJ2-2, with 10 bases identical to TRBD1. In germline, CDR1 is LNHDA, CDR2 SQIVND (reference sequence). Trimming cost V 8 bases and J 5 bases; bases outside gene matches: 2. CDR3 size: 13 residues. CDR3 nucleotide sequence: TGTGCCAGTGACAGGGGGCCTACCGGGGAGCTGTTTTTT. Its protein product is CASDRGPTGELFF.

The V and J genes are TRBV7-2 and TRBJ2-2; 8 bases are a match to TRBD2. Losses at the gene ends were 2 bases for V and 3 bases for J; bases not matched to a gene: 8. Per germline, CDR1 SGHTA and CDR2 FQGNSA. CDR3 length: 17 residues. This chain's CDR3 is CASSLYPGLGHTGELFF. The CDR3, as DNA: TGTGCCAGCAGCTTATACCCGGGACTAGGTCACACCGGGGAGCTGTTTTTT. The full variable domain, in which reference TRBV7-2 and TRBJ2-2 provide the parts outside the CDR3, is GAGVSQSPSNKVTEKGKDVELRCDPISGHTALYWYRQSLGQGLEFLIYFQGNSAPDKSGLPSDRFSAERTGGSVSTLTIQRTQQEDSAVYLCASSLYPGLGHTGELFFGEGSRLTVL.

This chain links TRBV9 with TRBJ2-7; 11 bases map to TRBD1. Germline values: CDR1 SGDLS, CDR2 YYNGEE. CDR3 length: 15 residues. V was clipped by 4 bases and J by 5 bases; unmatched bases: 8. In nucleotides, the CDR3 is TGTGCCAGCAGCCTCGGGGACAGGGGGTCCCACGAGCAGTACTTC. This translates into CASSLGDRGSHEQYF. Full variable domain (remainder filled in from reference TRBV9 and TRBJ2-7): DSGVTQTPKHLITATGQRVTLRCSPRSGDLSVYWYQQSLDQGLQFLIQYYNGEERAKGNILERFSAQQFPDLHSELNLSSLELGDSALYFCASSLGDRGSHEQYFGPGTRLTVT.

This sequence joins TRBV7-8 and TRBJ2-2, with 11 bases fitting TRBD2. Germline CDR1 reads SGHVS; CDR2 reads FQNEAQ. This CDR3 region has 15 residues. V gave up 3 bases and J gave up 5 bases; unmatched junction bases: 2. In nucleotides, the CDR3 is TGTGCCAGCAGCTTTTTAGCGGGAGGGACCGGGGAGCTGTTTTTT. Translated: CASSFLAGGTGELFF.

This chain connects TRBV5-6 to TRBJ2-5; either TRBD1 or TRBD2 may fit D (5 bases each). Trimming removed 0 bases at V and 7 bases at J, with 13 bases between. In germline, CDR1 is SGHDT, CDR2 YYEEEE. The CDR3 is 14 amino acids. The CDR3 DNA reads TGTGCCAGCAGCTTGGTCTCCGGGACCGGGACCCAGTACTTC. Protein: CASSLVSGTGTQYF.

The CDR3 sequence is CASSWNPGQGTYSNQPQHF. The CDR3 nucleotides read TGTGCCAGCAGCTGGAACCCGGGACAGGGGACCTATAGCAATCAGCCCCAGCATTTT. The chain joins TRBV5-8 to TRBJ1-5, with TRBD1 matching over 10 bases. The CDR3 runs to 19 residues. Trimming cost V 3 bases and J 0 bases; bases outside gene matches: 12. Germline V CDR1 and CDR2: SGHTS, YDEGEE.

V gene TRBV10-1 combines with J gene TRBJ2-3; 9 bases map to TRBD1. This CDR3 region has 16 residues. V was pared by 2 bases and J by 4 bases, with 7 bases of the junction left unmatched. Germline-derived CDR1 and CDR2 are WNHNN and SYGVQD (reference sequence). The CDR3 coding sequence is TGCGCCAGCAGTGAGCCCGGGACAGGGAGGCCAGATACGCAGTATTTT. This encodes CASSEPGTGRPDTQYF.

This clone came up once. DNA of the CDR3: TGCAGCGTTGAAGATATGGGACGGGCCCAGCATTTT. Translation: CSVEDMGRAQHF. The chain uses TRBV29-1 and TRBJ1-5; a weak D match, TRBD1 (5 bases). Between the trimmed V and J ends, which lost 0 bases and 11 bases, there was a span of 11 bases. In germline, CDR1 is SQVTM, CDR2 ANQGSEA. This CDR3 spans 12 amino acids.

This clone was recorded only once. The chain links TRBV10-3 to TRBJ1-2, with no clear D. Trimming left V 2 bases short and J 5 bases short, with 6 bases between. The V gene's germline CDR1 is ENHRY and CDR2 SYGVKD. The CDR3 is 12 amino acids. This CDR3 is CAISEVGYGYTF. For the CDR3, the DNA is TGTGCCATCAGTGAGGTAGGGTATGGCTACACCTTC.

The rearrangement uses TRBV11-3 and TRBJ2-7; TRBD2 matches at 8 bases. With 5 bases clipped from V and 1 base from J, the junction kept 4 bases outside the gene matches. There are 14 residues in the CDR3. CDR1 and CDR2 (germline): SGHNT, YENEEA. The CDR3 is CASSPGGRSYEQYF. The CDR3 DNA reads as TGTGCCAGCAGCCCGGGAGGGCGGTCCTACGAGCAGTACTTC. The full variable domain, its missing parts supplied by reference TRBV11-3 and TRBJ2-7, is EAGVVQSPRYKIIEKKQPVAFWCNPISGHNTLYWYLQNLGQGPELLIRYENEEAVDDSQLPKDRFSAERLKGVDSTLKIQPAELGDSAVYLCASSPGGRSYEQYFGPGTRLTVT.

The chain recombines TRBV6-5 with TRBJ2-3; the D is unclear. Per germline, CDR1 MNHEY and CDR2 SVGAGI. The CDR3 is 14 residues long. Trimming shortened V by 2 bases and J by 4 bases, and 10 bases separated the two germline ends. CDR3 protein: CASSYRPWADTQYF. The CDR3 nucleotides read TGTGCCAGCAGTTACCGACCGTGGGCAGATACGCAGTATTTT.

This clone appeared once. The chain joins TRBV2 to TRBJ2-7; 7 bases align to TRBD2. Losses at the gene ends were 5 bases for V and 3 bases for J; bases not matched to a gene: 16. The CDR3 is 17 amino acids. Germline CDR1 is SNHLY and CDR2 is FYNNEI. The CDR3 region has the DNA TGTGCCAGCAGTAAGACCTTACTAGCGCGGGAGAACTACGAGCAGTACTTC. As protein: CASSKTLLARENYEQYF.

This clone was found a few times. The chain combines TRBV9 with TRBJ2-1, with 13 bases identical to TRBD2. The CDR3 spans 17 residues. V was clipped by 0 bases and J by 8 bases; unmatched bases: 8. CDR1 and CDR2 from the germline V gene are SGDLS and YYNGEE. CDR3 bases: TGTGCCAGCAGCGTAGTGGCAGGGACTAGCGGGGCAGATGAGCAGTTCTTC. Protein product: CASSVVAGTSGADEQFF.

The chain joins TRBV7-9 to TRBJ2-3, with D possibly called TRBD1 or TRBD2 (5 bases each). The CDR3 sequence is 15 residues long. Germline lookup yields CDR1 SEHNR and CDR2 FQNEAQ (reference sequence). The germline V and J ends were trimmed by 6 bases and 5 bases, with 18 bases remaining between them. CDR3 residues: CASSYTGNTGDTQYF. DNA of the CDR3: TGTGCCAGCAGTTACACCGGGAACACAGGAGATACGCAGTATTTT.

The V and J genes are TRBV19 and TRBJ1-1; 9 bases are a match to TRBD1. Trimming took 5 bases from V and 4 from J; bases not matched to a gene: 11. There are 16 residues in the CDR3. Germline V gives CDR1 LNHDA, CDR2 SQIVND (reference sequence). For the CDR3, the DNA is TGTGCCAGTAGTTCCTGGGACAGGGCCAGGACCACTGAAGCTTTCTTT. Its protein is CASSSWDRARTTEAFF.

The rearrangement joins TRBV5-1 to TRBJ2-3; no clear D gene. Looked up from germline, CDR1 is SGHRS and CDR2 is YFSETQ. V was pared by 6 bases and J by 0 bases, with 17 bases between. This CDR3 contains 16 residues. The DNA of the CDR3 is TGCGCCAGCACTCCCCGAACTTCCACTAGCACAGATACGCAGTATTTT. Encoded protein: CASTPRTSTSTDTQYF.

The gene calls are TRBV9 and TRBJ1-4; D uncertain. The CDR3 runs 16 residues. Germline loops: CDR1 SGDLS, CDR2 YYNGEE. V shed 0 bases and J shed 4 bases, with 13 bases lying between them. The CDR3 nucleotides are TGTGCCAGCAGCGTAGGATCGGGGTTAAATAATGAAAAACTGTTTTTT. It encodes CASSVGSGLNNEKLFF. Filled out from reference TRBV9 and TRBJ1-4, the complete variable domain reads DSGVTQTPKHLITATGQRVTLRCSPRSGDLSVYWYQQSLDQGLQFLIQYYNGEERAKGNILERFSAQQFPDLHSELNLSSLELGDSALYFCASSVGSGLNNEKLFFGSGTQLSVL.

The chain combines TRBV28 with TRBJ1-6; TRBD1 matches 7 bases. This CDR3 comprises 15 residues. Germline lookup yields CDR1 MDHEN and CDR2 SYDVKM. The V gene end was trimmed by 5 bases and the J gene end by 2 bases; junction bases not matched to a gene: 3. The CDR3 protein is CASSRQGPYNSPLHF. The CDR3 region has the DNA TGTGCCAGCAGTCGACAGGGCCCCTATAATTCACCCCTCCACTTT.

The rearrangement joins TRBV23-1 to TRBJ1-2; 11 bases are shared with TRBD1. TRBV23-1 is labeled an ORF, and its function is uncertain. J gave up 2 bases and V 8 bases, and 25 bases lay outside the gene matches. The CDR3 spans 21 residues. The CDR3 bases are TGCGCCAGCCTCCTGAACTCCAAACCGGGACAGGGGGGAGTGGGGAACTATGGCTACACCTTC. It specifies CASLLNSKPGQGGVGNYGYTF.

CDR3: CASSLRGVGEKLFF. DNA for the CDR3: TGTGCCAGCAGCTTGAGGGGGGTAGGGGAAAAACTGTTTTTT. The chain joins TRBV5-4 to TRBJ1-4; a weak D match, TRBD1 (6 bases). In germline, CDR1 is SGHNT, CDR2 YYREEE (reference sequence). V was cut by 1 base and J by 8 bases, with 12 bases left in between. This CDR3 contains 14 residues.